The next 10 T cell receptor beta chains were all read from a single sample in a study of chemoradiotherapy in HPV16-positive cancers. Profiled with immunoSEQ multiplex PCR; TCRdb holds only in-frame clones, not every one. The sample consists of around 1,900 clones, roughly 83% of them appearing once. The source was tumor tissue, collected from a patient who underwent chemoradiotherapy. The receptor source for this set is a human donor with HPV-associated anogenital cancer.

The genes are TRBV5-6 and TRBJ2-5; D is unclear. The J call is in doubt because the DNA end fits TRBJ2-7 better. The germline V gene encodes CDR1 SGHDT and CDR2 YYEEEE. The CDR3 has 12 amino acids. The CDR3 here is CASSATSYEQYF. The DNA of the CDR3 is TGTGCCAGCAGTGCGACTTCGTACGAGCAGTACTTC.

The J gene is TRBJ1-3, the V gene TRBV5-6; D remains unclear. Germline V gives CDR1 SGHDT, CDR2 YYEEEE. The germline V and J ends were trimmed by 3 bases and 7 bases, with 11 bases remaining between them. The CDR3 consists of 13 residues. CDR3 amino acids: CASSSDNGNTIYF. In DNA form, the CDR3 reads TGTGCCAGCAGCTCAGATAATGGGAACACCATATATTTT.

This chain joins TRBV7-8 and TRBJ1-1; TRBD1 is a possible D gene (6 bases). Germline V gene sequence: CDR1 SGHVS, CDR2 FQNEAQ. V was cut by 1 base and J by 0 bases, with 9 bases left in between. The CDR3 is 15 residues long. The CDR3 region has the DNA TGTGCCAGCAGCTTAGAGGGGGGTCTGAACACTGAAGCTTTCTTT. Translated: CASSLEGGLNTEAFF.

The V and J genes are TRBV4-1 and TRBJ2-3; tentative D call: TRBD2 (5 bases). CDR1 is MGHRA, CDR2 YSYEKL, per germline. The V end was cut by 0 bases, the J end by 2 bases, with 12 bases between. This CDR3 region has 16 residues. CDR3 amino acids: CASSQEHSDNTDTQYF. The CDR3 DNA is TGCGCCAGCAGCCAAGAGCATAGCGACAACACAGATACGCAGTATTTT.

The CDR3 loop reads CASSESASGSYEQYF. CDR3 nucleotide sequence: TGTGCCAGCAGTGAATCGGCTAGCGGGAGCTACGAGCAGTACTTC. This chain connects TRBV6-4 to TRBJ2-7; 10 bases match TRBD2. After removal of 3 bases from V and 3 bases from J, the junction contained 5 bases not matched to a gene. CDR1 MRHNA and CDR2 SNTAGT come from the germline V gene. The CDR3 spans 15 residues.

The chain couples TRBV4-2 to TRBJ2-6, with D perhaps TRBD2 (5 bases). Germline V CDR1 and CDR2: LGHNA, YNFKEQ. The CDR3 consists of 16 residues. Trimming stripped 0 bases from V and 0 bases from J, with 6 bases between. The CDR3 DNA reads TGTGCCAGCAGCCAAGATAGCGTCTCTGGGGCCAACGTCCTGACTTTC. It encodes CASSQDSVSGANVLTF.

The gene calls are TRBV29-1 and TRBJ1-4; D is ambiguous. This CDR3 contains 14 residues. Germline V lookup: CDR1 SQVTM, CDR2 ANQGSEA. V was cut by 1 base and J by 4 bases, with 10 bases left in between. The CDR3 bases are TGCAGCGTTGAAGGGTCCGGGAATAATGAAAAACTGTTTTTT. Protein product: CSVEGSGNNEKLFF.

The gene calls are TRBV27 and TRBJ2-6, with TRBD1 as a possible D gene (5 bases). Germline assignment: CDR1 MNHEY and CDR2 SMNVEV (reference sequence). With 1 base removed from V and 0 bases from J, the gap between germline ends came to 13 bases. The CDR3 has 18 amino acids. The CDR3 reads CASSLWQGFTSGANVLTF. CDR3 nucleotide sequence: TGTGCCAGCAGTTTATGGCAGGGTTTTACCTCTGGGGCCAACGTCCTGACTTTC.

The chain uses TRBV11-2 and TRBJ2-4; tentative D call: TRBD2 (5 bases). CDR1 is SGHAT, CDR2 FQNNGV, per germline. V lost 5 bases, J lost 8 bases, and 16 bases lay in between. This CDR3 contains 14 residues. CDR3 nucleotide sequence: TGTGCCAGCAGCCCCACGGAGGCCCCGTACATTCAGTACTTC. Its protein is CASSPTEAPYIQYF.

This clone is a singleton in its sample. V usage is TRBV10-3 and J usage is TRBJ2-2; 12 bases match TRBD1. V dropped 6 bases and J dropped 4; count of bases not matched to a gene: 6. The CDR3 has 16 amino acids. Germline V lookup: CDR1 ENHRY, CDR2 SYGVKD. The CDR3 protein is CAIRGQGAPGTGELFF. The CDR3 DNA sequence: TGTGCCATCAGGGGACAGGGGGCGCCGGGCACCGGGGAGCTGTTTTTT.